Below, 26 T cell receptor beta chains from the same sample are listed, as sequenced in a study of blood T cell repertoires in COVID-19. The assay was immunoSEQ multiplex PCR, and TCRdb's table has in-frame clones only and misses some. The sample includes about 170,000 clones, around 87% of them seen just once. Material for sequencing was peripheral blood. These receptors all come from a woman of 80 years or more with COVID-19, enrolled during active disease.

The CDR3 sequence is CASTQQGNTEAFF. Written as DNA, the CDR3 is TGTGCCAGTACCCAACAGGGAAACACTGAAGCTTTCTTT. The chain uses TRBV19 and TRBJ1-1; maybe TRBD1 (6 bases). Germline lookup yields CDR1 LNHDA and CDR2 SQIVND (reference sequence). The V end lost 7 bases, the J end lost 2 bases, and 11 bases lay between the germline ends. This CDR3 is 13 amino acids long.

This clone was seen just once. The chain uses TRBV28 and TRBJ2-7; 7 bases line up with TRBD2. Germline V gene lookup returns CDR1 MDHEN and CDR2 SYDVKM. The CDR3 totals 14 residues. After removal of 6 bases from V and 3 bases from J, the junction contained 8 bases not matched to a gene. In DNA, the CDR3 is TGTGCCAGCAGCCCCAGCGGGGCACTCTACGAGCAGTACTTC. Translation: CASSPSGALYEQYF.

The chain couples TRBV3-1 (or the pseudogene TRBV3-2) to TRBJ1-1; weak D call: TRBD1 (6 bases). Trimming pared 5 bases from V and 1 base from J, leaving 11 bases between. CDR3 size: 14 residues. From germline, CDR1 is LGHDT and CDR2 YNNKEL (reference sequence). In DNA form, the CDR3 reads TGTGCCAGCAGCAGCCGGACAGCGAACACTGAAGCTTTCTTT. Its translation: CASSSRTANTEAFF.

This clone came up once. The chain carries TRBV19 and TRBJ2-1; the match to TRBD2 covers 9 bases. Germline CDR1 and CDR2: LNHDA and SQIVND (reference sequence). V dropped 1 base and J dropped 4; count of bases not matched to a gene: 8. This CDR3 contains 17 residues. The CDR3 region is CASSIVPLAGAYNEQFF. The CDR3 coding sequence is TGTGCCAGTAGTATAGTCCCCTTAGCGGGAGCTTACAATGAGCAGTTCTTC.

This clone was seen a single time. The J gene is TRBJ1-5, the V gene TRBV3-1 (or the pseudogene TRBV3-2); 7 bases match TRBD1. The CDR3 length is 15 residues. Germline trimming cut 1 base from V and 3 bases from J; bases unmatched to any gene: 3. Germline loops: CDR1 LGHDT, CDR2 YNNKEL (reference sequence). The CDR3 sequence is CASSQAGGINQPQHF. CDR3 DNA: TGTGCCAGCAGCCAAGCAGGGGGGATCAATCAGCCCCAGCATTTT.

The V call is TRBV3-1 (or the pseudogene TRBV3-2), the J call TRBJ1-2, with D maybe TRBD1 (6 bases). Germline CDR1 and CDR2: LGHDT and YNNKEL (reference sequence). The CDR3 extends over 15 amino acids. V lost 3 bases and J lost 2, with 13 bases in between. The CDR3 is CASSQRAGGNYGYTF. DNA of the CDR3: TGTGCCAGCAGCCAGCGGGCGGGGGGCAACTATGGCTACACCTTC.

In this sample, this clone turned up once. The rearrangement uses TRBV2 and TRBJ2-1; 9 bases are a match to TRBD1. CDR1 SNHLY and CDR2 FYNNEI come from the germline V gene. The V segment lost 6 bases and the J segment 8 bases; nucleotides outside the gene matches: 8. The CDR3 contains 14 residues. CDR3 amino acids: CASSTDRGGDEQFF. The CDR3 nucleotides are TGTGCCAGCAGCACGGACAGGGGCGGGGATGAGCAGTTCTTC.

This sequence joins TRBV6-5 and TRBJ1-4, with 7 bases identical to TRBD1. J lost 4 bases, V lost 10 bases, and 12 bases had no gene match. CDR1 is MNHEY, CDR2 SVGAGI, per germline. This CDR3 comprises 15 residues. The CDR3 sequence is CATGRKGAGNEKLFF. The CDR3 nucleotides are TGTGCCACCGGTCGGAAGGGGGCAGGTAATGAAAAACTGTTTTTT.

This clone has more than one count but fewer than ten. The J gene is TRBJ2-1, the V gene TRBV5-6, with D uncertain. The CDR3 is made up of 15 amino acids. Trimming stripped 1 base from V and 6 bases from J, with 14 bases between. Germline V gives CDR1 SGHDT, CDR2 YYEEEE. The CDR3 DNA follows: TGTGCCAGCAGCTTGCGTGGGCGTTACGGCAATGAGCAGTTCTTC. Its translation is CASSLRGRYGNEQFF.

This chain joins TRBV4-3 and TRBJ1-3, with D possibly TRBD1 on 5 matching bases. Germline CDR1 is LGHNA and CDR2 is YSLEER. This CDR3 spans 17 amino acids. Trimming took 4 bases from V and 2 from J, leaving 18 bases between them. CDR3: CASSPSPPLGPGNTIYF. The CDR3 bases are TGCGCCAGCAGCCCCAGCCCACCGCTGGGGCCTGGAAACACCATATATTTT.

This chain uses TRBV25-1 with TRBJ1-2; D not certain. The ends were cut back, 4 bases at V and 3 bases at J, with 12 bases in the middle. The CDR3 is 14 amino acids. Germline V lookup: CDR1 MGHDK, CDR2 SYGVNS. CDR3 residues: CASSGGLQYYGYTF. In nucleotides, the CDR3 is TGTGCCAGCAGTGGAGGACTCCAGTACTATGGCTACACCTTC.

V is TRBV28 and J is TRBJ1-5; TRBD1 is a possible D gene (6 bases). The V end lost 11 bases, the J end lost 2 bases, and 10 bases lay between the germline ends. Looked up from germline, CDR1 is MDHEN and CDR2 is SYDVKM. This CDR3 contains 12 residues. CDR3 sequence (DNA): TGTGCCGGAAGACAGGGCAATCAGCCCCAGCATTTT. This encodes CAGRQGNQPQHF.

The genes are TRBV6-6 and TRBJ1-4, with D hard to call. V lost 8 bases and J 1 base, leaving 11 bases between the germline ends. This CDR3 is 14 amino acids long. Germline V gene sequence: CDR1 MNHNY, CDR2 SVGAGI (reference sequence). DNA of the CDR3: TGTGCCAGCTCCGTCGGAGGAACTAATGAAAAACTGTTTTTT. This codes for CASSVGGTNEKLFF.

This chain links TRBV10-3 with TRBJ1-6, with 8 nucleotides matching TRBD1. V shed 10 bases and J 8 bases; nucleotides not matched to a gene: 7. CDR3 size: 13 residues. The germline V gene encodes CDR1 ENHRY and CDR2 SYGVKD. DNA of the CDR3: TGTGCCAGGAGACAGGGGATGGATTCACCCCTCCACTTT. Translated: CARRQGMDSPLHF.

The CDR3 region is CASSRTGDTYEQYF. The CDR3 nucleotides read TGTGCCAGCAGTCGAACAGGGGATACCTACGAGCAGTACTTC. The chain uses TRBV2 and TRBJ2-7; 7 nucleotides align to TRBD1. The CDR3 is made up of 14 amino acids. The junction had 6 bases not matched to a gene; V was cut back by 5 bases and J by 2 bases. Germline CDR1 is SNHLY and CDR2 is FYNNEI.

The chain combines TRBV6-6 with TRBJ2-7, with 9 nucleotides matching TRBD2. The V gene end was trimmed by 6 bases and the J gene end by 1 base; junction bases not matched to a gene: 7. Per germline, CDR1 MNHNY and CDR2 SVGAGI (reference sequence). The CDR3 runs to 15 residues. CDR3 amino acids: CASSSLAGRSYEQYF. In nucleotides, the CDR3 is TGTGCCAGCAGCTCCCTAGCGGGGCGGTCCTACGAGCAGTACTTC.

In DNA form, the CDR3 reads TGTGCCAGCAGTTACCAGGACAGAATCTACGAGCAGTACTTC. Protein: CASSYQDRIYEQYF. This chain joins TRBV6-6 and TRBJ2-7; the D gene is possibly TRBD1 (6 bases). The CDR3 covers 14 residues. From germline, CDR1 is MNHNY and CDR2 SVGAGI (reference sequence). V lost 2 bases to trimming and J lost 3 bases, with 11 bases between them.

The chain employs TRBV7-9 and TRBJ2-7; D is ambiguous. Germline CDR1 SEHNR, CDR2 FQNEAQ (reference sequence). The CDR3 runs 13 residues. V was shortened by 5 bases and J by 0 bases, with 8 bases between the two germline ends. The CDR3 region is CASSPPSSYEQYF. The CDR3 nucleotides read TGTGCCAGCAGCCCACCTAGCTCCTACGAGCAGTACTTC.

The CDR3 coding sequence is TGTGCCAGCAGCTTAGGCGGGAGGGCGGAGACCCAGTACTTC. Its translation is CASSLGGRAETQYF. The chain has TRBV7-3 and TRBJ2-5; 9 nucleotides match TRBD2. The CDR3 sequence is 14 residues long. The germline gives CDR1 SGHTA, CDR2 FQGTGA. Trimming removed 2 bases from V and 5 bases from J; junction bases left unmatched: 3.

The chain couples TRBV2 to TRBJ2-1; D is ambiguous. Trimming removed 7 bases at V and 0 bases at J, with 10 bases between. The CDR3 covers 14 residues. From germline, CDR1 is SNHLY and CDR2 FYNNEI. The CDR3 reads CASNARSSYNEQFF. The DNA of the CDR3 is TGTGCCAGCAATGCGCGGAGCTCCTACAATGAGCAGTTCTTC.

The chain employs TRBV7-8 and TRBJ2-3; D is ambiguous. The germline CDR1 and CDR2 sequences are SGHVS and FQNEAQ. The CDR3 extends over 13 amino acids. V lost 5 bases to trimming and J lost 4 bases, with 10 bases between them. The CDR3, as DNA: TGTGCCAGCAGCCTGCTTGGGCCAGATACGCAGTATTTT. Translation gives CASSLLGPDTQYF.

The genes are TRBV7-6 and TRBJ2-1; D might be TRBD2 (6 bases). Looked up from germline, CDR1 is SGHVS and CDR2 is FNYEAQ. Trimming pared 5 bases from V and 9 bases from J, leaving 17 bases between. This CDR3 has 14 amino acids. In nucleotides, the CDR3 is TGTGCCAGCAGCCCGGGAGAGAGGCGTAGTGAGCAGTTCTTC. Translated: CASSPGERRSEQFF.

The chain has TRBV7-2 and TRBJ2-5; D perhaps matches TRBD2 (7 bases). CDR1 is SGHTA and CDR2 is FQGNSA in the germline V gene. There are 15 residues in the CDR3. V was shortened by 1 base and J by 5 bases, with 14 bases between the two germline ends. Here the CDR3 DNA reads TGTGCCAGCAGCTTAGAGGGGGGGAATTGGGAGACCCAGTACTTC. Its protein is CASSLEGGNWETQYF.

Only one count was recorded for this clone. The chain is built from TRBV28 and TRBJ2-5, with 8 bases lining up with TRBD2. The CDR3 extends over 13 amino acids. CDR1 and CDR2 (germline): MDHEN, SYDVKM. V dropped 5 bases and J dropped 4; count of bases not matched to a gene: 3. CDR3: CASSQAGGETQYF. In DNA, the CDR3 is TGTGCCAGCAGTCAGGCGGGGGGAGAGACCCAGTACTTC.

Regarding this clone: Other DNA sequences of this sample code for an identical CDR3. The rearrangement links TRBV6-5 to TRBJ2-5; a weak D match, TRBD2 (6 bases). V lost 5 bases and J lost 2, with 9 bases in between. CDR1 and CDR2 from the germline V gene are MNHEY and SVGAGI. The CDR3 has 13 residues. CDR3 protein: CASSPGVQETQYF. In DNA form, the CDR3 reads TGTGCCAGCAGTCCGGGGGTACAAGAGACCCAGTACTTC.

This clone was detected once. The chain's CDR3 is CASSESQGPYEQYF. As DNA, the CDR3 is TGTGCCAGCAGTGAAAGTCAGGGCCCCTACGAGCAGTACTTC. The V gene is TRBV6-1, the J gene TRBJ2-7; TRBD1 is a possible D gene (5 bases). CDR1 is MNHNS, CDR2 SASEGT, per germline. Trimming shortened V by 2 bases and J by 2 bases, and 10 bases separated the two germline ends. This CDR3 has 14 amino acids.